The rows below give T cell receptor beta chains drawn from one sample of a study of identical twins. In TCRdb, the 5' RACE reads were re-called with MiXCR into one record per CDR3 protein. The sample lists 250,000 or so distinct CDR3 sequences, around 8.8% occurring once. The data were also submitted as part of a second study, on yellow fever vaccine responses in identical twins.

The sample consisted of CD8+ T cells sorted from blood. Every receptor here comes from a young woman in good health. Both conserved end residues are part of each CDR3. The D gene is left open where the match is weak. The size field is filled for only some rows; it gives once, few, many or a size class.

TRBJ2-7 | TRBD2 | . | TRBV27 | TGTGCCAGCGGGACTAGCGGCTACGAGCAGTACTTC | CASGTSGYEQYF
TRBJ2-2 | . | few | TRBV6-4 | TGTGCCAGCAGTGACCGCCCTTCAGGGGCGGGCACCGGGGAGCTGTTTTTT | CASSDRPSGAGTGELFF
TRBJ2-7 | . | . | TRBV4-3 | TGCGCCAGCAGCCCGAGAGTGGGCTCCTACGAGCAGTACTTC | CASSPRVGSYEQYF
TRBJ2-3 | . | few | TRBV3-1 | TGTGCCAGCAGCCAAATCCCGGAGACGCGGAGCACAGATACGCAGTATTTT | CASSQIPETRSTDTQYF
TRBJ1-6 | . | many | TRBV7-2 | TGTGCCAGCAGCTTACTGGGGGTCGATTCACCCCTCCACTTT | CASSLLGVDSPLHF
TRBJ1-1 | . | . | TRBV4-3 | TGCGCCAGCAGCCAAGATTTGGGGTTGAACACTGAAGCTTTCTTT | CASSQDLGLNTEAFF
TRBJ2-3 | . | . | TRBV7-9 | TGTGCCAGCGGGTGGGGGCATGCAGATACGCAGTATTTT | CASGWGHADTQYF
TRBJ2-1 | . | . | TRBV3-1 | TGTGCCAGCAGCCAAGATAGGGGGGGTAAGAATGAGCAGTTCTTC | CASSQDRGGKNEQFF
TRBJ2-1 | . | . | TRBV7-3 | TGTGCCAGCAGCCCGTACCCAGGGATGCGGGGAGTTAACAATGAGCAGTTCTTC | CASSPYPGMRGVNNEQFF
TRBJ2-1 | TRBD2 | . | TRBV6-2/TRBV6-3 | TGTGCCAGCAGTGGCGGCTTAGCGGGAGGACCCTTAACTTGGGAGCAGTTCTTC | CASSGGLAGGPLTWEQFF
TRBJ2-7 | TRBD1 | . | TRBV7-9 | TGTGCCAGCGACAGGGATACTCTCGAGCAGTACTTC | CASDRDTLEQYF
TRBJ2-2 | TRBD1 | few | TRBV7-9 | TGTGCCAGCAGCTTTTCGGACAGGGAGAACACCGGGGAGCTGTTTTTT | CASSFSDRENTGELFF